This T cell receptor beta chain was captured by sequencing in a study of blood T cell repertoires in COVID-19. Whole-study context: From the United States, Italy and Spain came samples of acute and convalescent COVID-19.

The CDR3 contains 17 residues. J was trimmed by 6 bases and V by 3 bases; bases with no gene match: 12. Looked up from germline, CDR1 is MRHNA and CDR2 is SNTAGT. Per the study methods: Amplifying reference gene primers gave estimates of nucleated cell counts. Produced via immunoSEQ multiplex PCR; TCRdb's table is partial and in-frame only. V, J and clone size are taken as reported in that table, and D and trimming were inferred from the DNA itself. This sample has around 100,000 clones, with roughly two thirds found just once. The count of this clone is one. The chain employs TRBV6-4 and TRBJ2-3; 10 nucleotides line up with TRBD2. This TCR was sampled from an elderly man with acute or convalescent COVID-19. The specimen sequenced was peripheral blood. Here the CDR3 DNA reads TGTGCCAGCAGTGAATCGGCTAGCGGGAGAATGTCGGATACGCAGTATTTT. This codes for CASSESASGRMSDTQYF.